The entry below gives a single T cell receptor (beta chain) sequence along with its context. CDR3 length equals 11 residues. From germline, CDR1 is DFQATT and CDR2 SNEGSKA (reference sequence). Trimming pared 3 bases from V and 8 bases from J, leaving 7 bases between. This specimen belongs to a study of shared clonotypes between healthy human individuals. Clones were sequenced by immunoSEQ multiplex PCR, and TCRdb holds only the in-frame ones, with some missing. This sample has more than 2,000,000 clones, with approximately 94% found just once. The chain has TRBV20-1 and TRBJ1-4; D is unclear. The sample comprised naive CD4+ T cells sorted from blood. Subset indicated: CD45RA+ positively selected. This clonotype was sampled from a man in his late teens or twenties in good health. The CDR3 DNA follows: TGCAGTGCTAGTTTCTTGGAAAAACTGTTTTTT. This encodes CSASFLEKLFF.